Shown below are 4 T cell receptor beta chains from a single sample sequenced in a study of blood T cell repertoires in COVID-19. The protocol was immunoSEQ multiplex PCR, while the TCRdb copy is restricted to in-frame clones and leaves out a portion. The sample yields about 30,000 clones, about 91% seen once. Sequencing was performed on peripheral blood. The source is a man aged 45-65 years with active COVID-19.

J is TRBJ1-1 and V is TRBV6-5; D remains unclear. This CDR3 comprises 13 residues. Germline values: CDR1 MNHEY, CDR2 SVGAGI. The ends were cut back, 8 bases at V and 1 base at J, with 11 bases in the middle. Written as DNA, the CDR3 is TGTGCCAGCGCCGTGGAGGGGAACACTGAAGCTTTCTTT. Translating gives CASAVEGNTEAFF.

The chain couples TRBV10-2 to TRBJ1-1, with 7 positions matching TRBD1. The V and J ends lost 2 bases and 0 bases, in that order; junction bases with no gene match: 9. The CDR3 consists of 17 residues. The germline V gene encodes CDR1 WSHSY and CDR2 SAAADI. DNA for the CDR3: TGCGCCAGCAGTGAGCCCTTTGGGACAGCCTTGAACACTGAAGCTTTCTTT. Its translation: CASSEPFGTALNTEAFF.

The chain links TRBV28 to TRBJ2-2; weak D call: TRBD1 (5 bases). The CDR3 sequence is 20 residues long. V dropped 7 bases and J dropped 5 bases, with 32 bases sitting between them. In germline, CDR1 is MDHEN, CDR2 SYDVKM. As DNA, the CDR3 is TGTGCCAGCACCCCGGTCCGCCCACCCGGGTTAGGGGCGCAAACCGGGGAGCTGTTTTTT. Translation gives CASTPVRPPGLGAQTGELFF.

This chain joins TRBV29-1 and TRBJ2-2, with 7 bases that match TRBD1. V lost 6 bases and J lost 4; bases outside the gene matches: 5. Germline CDR1 SQVTM, CDR2 ANQGSEA. The CDR3 is 13 residues long. The CDR3: CSVSGTATGELFF. In DNA form, the CDR3 reads TGCAGCGTCTCCGGGACAGCCACCGGGGAGCTGTTTTTT.